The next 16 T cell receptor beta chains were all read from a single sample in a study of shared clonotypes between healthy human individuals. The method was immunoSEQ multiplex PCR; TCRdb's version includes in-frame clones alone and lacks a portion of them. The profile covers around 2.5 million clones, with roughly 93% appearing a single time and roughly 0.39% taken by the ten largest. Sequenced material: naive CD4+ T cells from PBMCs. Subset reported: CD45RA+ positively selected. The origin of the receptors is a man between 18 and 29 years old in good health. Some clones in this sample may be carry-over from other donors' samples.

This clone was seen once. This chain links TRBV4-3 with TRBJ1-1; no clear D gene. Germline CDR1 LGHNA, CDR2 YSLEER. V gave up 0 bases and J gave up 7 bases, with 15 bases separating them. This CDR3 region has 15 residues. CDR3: CASSQDLSAALEAFF. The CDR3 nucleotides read TGCGCCAGCAGCCAAGATTTGTCGGCGGCCCTTGAAGCTTTCTTT.

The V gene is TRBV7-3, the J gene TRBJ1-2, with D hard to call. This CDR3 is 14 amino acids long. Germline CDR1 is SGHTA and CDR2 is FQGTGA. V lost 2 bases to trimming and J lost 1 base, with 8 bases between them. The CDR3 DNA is TGTGCCAGCAGCTTACAGCCCAGTAACTATGGCTACACCTTC. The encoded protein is CASSLQPSNYGYTF.

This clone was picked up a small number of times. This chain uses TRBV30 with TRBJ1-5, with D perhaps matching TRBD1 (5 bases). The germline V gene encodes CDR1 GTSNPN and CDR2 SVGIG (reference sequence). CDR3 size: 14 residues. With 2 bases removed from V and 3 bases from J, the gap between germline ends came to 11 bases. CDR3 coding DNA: TGTGCCTGGAGTCGGGGACTTGCCAATCAGCCCCAGCATTTT. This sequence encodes CAWSRGLANQPQHF. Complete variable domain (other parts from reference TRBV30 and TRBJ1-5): SQTIHQWPATLVQPVGSPLSLECTVEGTSNPNLYWYRQAAGRGLQLLFYSVGIGQISSEVPQNLSASRPQDRQFILSSKKLLLSDSGFYLCAWSRGLANQPQHFGDGTRLSIL.

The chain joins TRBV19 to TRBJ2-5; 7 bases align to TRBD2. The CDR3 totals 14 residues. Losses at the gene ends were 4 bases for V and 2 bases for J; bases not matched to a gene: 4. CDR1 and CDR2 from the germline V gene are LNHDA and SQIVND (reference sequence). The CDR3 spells CASSTGGSQETQYF. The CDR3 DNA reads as TGTGCCAGTAGTACGGGAGGATCACAAGAGACCCAGTACTTC.

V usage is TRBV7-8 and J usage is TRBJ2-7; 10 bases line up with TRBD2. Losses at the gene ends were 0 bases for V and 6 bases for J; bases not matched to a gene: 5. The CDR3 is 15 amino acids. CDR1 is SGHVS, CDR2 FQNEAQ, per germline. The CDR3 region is CASSLAAASGSEQYF. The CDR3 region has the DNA TGTGCCAGCAGCTTAGCGGCGGCTAGCGGGAGCGAGCAGTACTTC.

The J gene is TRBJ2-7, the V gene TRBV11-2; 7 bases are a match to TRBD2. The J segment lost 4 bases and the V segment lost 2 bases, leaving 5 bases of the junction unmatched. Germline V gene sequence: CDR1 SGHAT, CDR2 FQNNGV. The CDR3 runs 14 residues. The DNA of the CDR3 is TGTGCCAGCAGCTTAACTAGCGCAGGTTACGAGCAGTACTTC. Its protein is CASSLTSAGYEQYF. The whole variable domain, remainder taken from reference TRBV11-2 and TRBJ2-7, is EAGVAQSPRYKIIEKRQSVAFWCNPISGHATLYWYQQILGQGPKLLIQFQNNGVVDDSQLPKDRFSAERLKGVDSTLKIQPAKLEDSAVYLCASSLTSAGYEQYFGPGTRLTVT.

The DNA of the CDR3 is TGTGCCAGCAGCCTAGGGAGCTCTGGAAACACCATATATTTT. The encoded protein is CASSLGSSGNTIYF. The rearrangement links TRBV2 to TRBJ1-3; D unclear. This CDR3 contains 14 residues. In germline, CDR1 is SNHLY, CDR2 FYNNEI. The V end lost 6 bases, the J end lost 0 bases, and 9 bases lay between the germline ends. Full variable domain (rest looked up from reference TRBV2 and TRBJ1-3): EPEVTQTPSHQVTQMGQEVILRCVPISNHLYFYWYRQILGQKVEFLVSFYNNEISEKSEIFDDQFSVERPDGSNFTLKIRSTKLEDSAMYFCASSLGSSGNTIYFGEGSWLTVV.

As DNA, the CDR3 is TGCAGCGTTGAAGAAGGGGGTAATGAAAAACTGTTTTTT. Translated, it gives CSVEEGGNEKLFF. The J gene is TRBJ1-4, the V gene TRBV29-1; perhaps TRBD1 as D (6 bases). CDR3 length: 13 residues. The V gene lost 0 bases and the J gene lost 4 bases, with 6 bases spanning the gap. Germline lookup yields CDR1 SQVTM and CDR2 ANQGSEA.

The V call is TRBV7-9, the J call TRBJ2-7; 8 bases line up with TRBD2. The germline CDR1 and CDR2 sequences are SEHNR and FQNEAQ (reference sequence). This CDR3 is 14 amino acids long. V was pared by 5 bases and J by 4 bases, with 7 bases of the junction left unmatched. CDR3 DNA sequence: TGTGCCAGCAGCCGGGGAGCGGGAGTTTACGAGCAGTACTTC. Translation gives CASSRGAGVYEQYF.

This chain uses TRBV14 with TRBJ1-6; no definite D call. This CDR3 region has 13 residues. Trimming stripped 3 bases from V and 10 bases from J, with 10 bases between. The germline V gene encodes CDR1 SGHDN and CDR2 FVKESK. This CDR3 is CASSQEPMSPLHF. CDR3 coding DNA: TGTGCCAGCAGCCAGGAACCAATGTCACCCCTCCACTTT.

The DNA of the CDR3 is TGTGCCAGCAGCTTGGTCGTATTAGGGAACACTGAAGCTTTCTTT. Protein sequence: CASSLVVLGNTEAFF. V and J are TRBV5-4 and TRBJ1-1; no firm D call. The CDR3 totals 15 residues. CDR1 is SGHNT and CDR2 is YYREEE in the germline V gene (reference sequence). The V end was cut by 0 bases, the J end by 1 base, with 10 bases between. The variable domain in full, with the rest retrieved from reference TRBV5-4 and TRBJ1-1, is ETGVTQSPTHLIKTRGQQVTLRCSSQSGHNTVSWYQQALGQGPQFIFQYYREEENGRGNFPPRFSGLQFPNYSSELNVNALELDDSALYLCASSLVVLGNTEAFFGQGTRLTVV.

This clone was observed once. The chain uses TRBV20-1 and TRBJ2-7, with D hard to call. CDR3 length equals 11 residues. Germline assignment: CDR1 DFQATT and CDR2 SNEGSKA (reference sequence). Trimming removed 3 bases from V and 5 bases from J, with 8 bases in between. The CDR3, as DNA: TGCAGTGCTAGCCTCCGCAACGAGCAGTACTTC. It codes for CSASLRNEQYF.

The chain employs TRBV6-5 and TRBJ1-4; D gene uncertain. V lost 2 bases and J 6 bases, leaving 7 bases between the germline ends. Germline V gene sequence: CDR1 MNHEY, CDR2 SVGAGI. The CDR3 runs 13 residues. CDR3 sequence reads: CASSYRVYEKLFF. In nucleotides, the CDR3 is TGTGCCAGCAGTTACAGGGTGTATGAAAAACTGTTTTTT.

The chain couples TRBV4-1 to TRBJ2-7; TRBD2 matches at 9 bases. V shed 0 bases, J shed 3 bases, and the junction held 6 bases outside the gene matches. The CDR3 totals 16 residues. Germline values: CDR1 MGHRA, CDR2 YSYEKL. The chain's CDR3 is CASSQEVAGVFYEQYF. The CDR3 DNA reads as TGCGCCAGCAGCCAAGAGGTAGCGGGAGTCTTCTACGAGCAGTACTTC.

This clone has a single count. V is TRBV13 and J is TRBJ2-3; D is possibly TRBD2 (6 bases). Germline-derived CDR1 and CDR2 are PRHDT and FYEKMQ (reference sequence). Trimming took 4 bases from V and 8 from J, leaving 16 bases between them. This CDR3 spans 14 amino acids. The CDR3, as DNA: TGTGCCAGCAGCTCCTCACGGGGGACGGGTACGCAGTATTTT. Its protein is CASSSSRGTGTQYF.

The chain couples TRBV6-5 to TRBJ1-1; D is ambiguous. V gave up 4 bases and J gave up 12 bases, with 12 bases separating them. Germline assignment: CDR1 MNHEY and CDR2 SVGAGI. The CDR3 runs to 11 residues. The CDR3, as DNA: TGTGCCAGCAGTTTTCTTGGGATGACTTTCTTT. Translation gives CASSFLGMTFF.